This T cell receptor (beta chain) was retrieved from a study of blood T cell repertoires in COVID-19 (dated by TCRdb to 2019 to 2021). About the study as a whole: Collaborator samples came from the United States, Italy and Spain and covered acute and convalescent phases of COVID-19. The samples were drawn from the first 160 participants of the ongoing ImmuneRACE study and from some 1,300 subjects provided by 6 global collaborators. The repertoires were released in a freely available public database meant as a resource for research on the immune response to SARS-CoV-2. The dataset comprised deeply sampled blood TCRbeta repertoires from subjects exposed to, actively infected with, or recovered from COVID-19. Where available, HLA class I and class II types were obtained from metadata supplied by the sample provider rather than from assay-based typing. The prospective study material was composed of cDNA or gDNA derived from T cells, B-cell-depleted T cells, or PBMCs. A de-identified subject ID, COVID-19 status, age in years and sex were almost always included in the sample metadata.

On this clone: What antigen it recognizes has not been identified. Base qualities are not at hand, and no much larger clone is one base apart.

TCRbeta CDR3 regions were amplified from genomic DNA by means of the immunoSEQ Assay, a bias-controlled multiplex PCR. Turning to the authors' computational methods: Within the assay, amplification of reference gene primers was used to estimate how many nucleated cells each sample contained. To quantify the absolute abundance of each unique TCRbeta CDR3 rearrangement, sequence reads were collapsed and filtered. For each sample, productive Simpson clonality was calculated as the square root of Simpson's diversity index across productive rearrangements. Drawn from immuneACCESS, this table holds only the in-frame rearrangements with V and J called that TCRdb kept. Clones are partly lost; checked studies trace under half to an unresolved V gene and leave the rest unexplained. That table furnishes V, J and clone size, whereas the DNA furnished D and trimming. The sample contains under 150,000 clones, about 80% of them found a single time. Approximately 3.6% of the sample is in the top ten clones.

Each collaborating institution followed its own protocols to collect whole blood in K2EDTA tubes. For TCRbeta analysis, collaborators shipped samples as frozen whole blood, isolated PBMCs, or DNA extracted from either of those sample types. On the study overall, not on this receptor specifically: How much clinical and demographic metadata was included differed by source and by participant, and the metadata was provided uncurated.

CDR1 SGHTA and CDR2 FQGNSA were looked up in the germline V gene. Trimming costs V 4 bases and J 2 bases, and their ends lie 12 bases apart. The CDR3 runs 14 residues from the cysteine to the phenylalanine. The entry retains the CDR3 DNA only, 42 bases that are in frame from base 1. Source material: peripheral blood. Recombination linked TRBV7-2 to TRBJ2-7, with TRBD2 as a weak D call on 5 bases. The receptor's source is a man between 60 and 75 years old with acute or convalescent COVID-19. The DNA sequence reads TGTGCCAGCAGCTCTCTAGCAGGCCCCTACGAGCAGTACTTC. The resulting protein is CASSSLAGPYEQYF.